The clone carrying this TCR beta chain has only one observation. One end of the junction does not line up with germline, which may come from a read error. CDR1 and CDR2 from the germline V gene are LGHDT and YNNKEL (reference sequence). This CDR3 comprises 15 residues. This record comes from a study of blood T cell repertoires in COVID-19. Study context: Material from acute and convalescent COVID-19 was sourced from the United States, Italy and Spain. T cells, B-cell-depleted T cells, or PBMCs supplied cDNA or gDNA.

Authors' processing steps: Amplified reference gene primers provided the basis for estimating nucleated cell counts. Produced via immunoSEQ multiplex PCR; TCRdb's table is partial and in-frame only. The DNA was the basis for D and trimming; V, J and clone size are from that table. The sample carries roughly 250,000 clones, more than 65% recorded once. The source is a man over 45 with active or convalescent COVID-19. J is TRBJ1-1 and V is TRBV3-1 (or the pseudogene TRBV3-2), with D possibly matching TRBD1 (6 bases). The sample comprised peripheral blood. The DNA for the CDR3 is TGTGCCAGCAGCCAAGATATGGGACACTACTTTGAACCTTTCTTT. It yields the protein CASSQDMGHYFEPFF.